Following are 27 T cell receptor beta chains from one sample sequenced in a study of OX40 agonist ivuxolimab in advanced cancers. Only in-frame clones appear in the TCRdb table, and some are missing; sequencing was by immunoSEQ multiplex PCR. The data show about 89,000 clones, roughly 91% seen once. The starting material was CD4+ or CD8+ T cells sorted from blood, obtained in a trial of the OX40 agonist ivuxolimab. The receptors stem from an adult with an advanced solid tumor such as melanoma, head and neck, liver or kidney cancer.

CDR3 sequence (DNA): TGTGCCAGCAGCTCGTTAGCGGGGGGGGACGTGGATACGCAGTATTTT. Its protein product is CASSSLAGGDVDTQYF. V and J are TRBV7-2 and TRBJ2-3, with TRBD2 matching over 11 bases. V trimming: 4 bases; J trimming: 6 bases; junction bases outside the gene matches: 9. The CDR3 length is 16 residues. The germline gives CDR1 SGHTA, CDR2 FQGNSA.

This rearrangement joins TRBV7-2 to TRBJ2-7, with 10 bases that match TRBD1. CDR3 size: 15 residues. The germline gives CDR1 SGHTA, CDR2 FQGNSA. Trimming removed 6 bases from V and 2 bases from J; junction bases left unmatched: 7. The CDR3 sequence is CASRAGQGDPYEQYF. The DNA of the CDR3 is TGTGCCAGCAGGGCTGGACAGGGGGACCCCTACGAGCAGTACTTC.

The chain is built from TRBV2 and TRBJ2-3, with 12 nucleotides matching TRBD2. Looked up from germline, CDR1 is SNHLY and CDR2 is FYNNEI. The J segment lost 5 bases and the V segment lost 3 bases, leaving 9 bases of the junction unmatched. The CDR3 covers 17 residues. The CDR3: CASSDRASGRDVDTQYF. The CDR3 DNA reads as TGTGCCAGCAGTGATCGGGCTAGCGGGAGGGATGTAGATACGCAGTATTTT.

This chain uses TRBV27 with TRBJ1-1; no clear D. V gave up 0 bases and J gave up 1 base, with 9 bases separating them. The germline CDR1 and CDR2 sequences are MNHEY and SMNVEV (reference sequence). The CDR3 is 15 amino acids. The CDR3 region has the DNA TGTGCCAGCAGTTTATCCCTGACTTCGAACACTGAAGCTTTCTTT. Its translation is CASSLSLTSNTEAFF.

The chain carries TRBV7-2 and TRBJ1-5; 8 nucleotides agree with TRBD1. Germline values: CDR1 SGHTA, CDR2 FQGNSA. This CDR3 has 14 amino acids. The junction had 3 bases not matched to a gene; V was cut back by 4 bases and J by 4 bases. For the CDR3, the DNA is TGTGCCAGCAGCTCGGGACAGGCTAATCAGCCCCAGCATTTT. Protein: CASSSGQANQPQHF.

This chain uses TRBV6-6 with TRBJ1-2; D is unresolved. V lost 5 bases and J 4 bases, leaving 14 bases between the germline ends. This CDR3 comprises 14 residues. Germline V gives CDR1 MNHNY, CDR2 SVGAGI (reference sequence). The CDR3 sequence: CASSGSTVTYGYTF. The CDR3 region has the DNA TGTGCCAGCAGTGGGTCGACGGTTACCTATGGCTACACCTTC.

This clone appeared a single time. The chain couples TRBV5-1 to TRBJ1-6; D unresolved. Germline V gene lookup returns CDR1 SGHRS and CDR2 YFSETQ. This CDR3 region has 17 residues. With 1 base removed from V and 5 bases from J, the gap between germline ends came to 16 bases. CDR3 region: CASSLNSESWDNSPLHF. The CDR3 DNA sequence: TGCGCCAGCAGCTTGAACAGCGAATCCTGGGATAATTCACCCCTCCACTTT. Using reference TRBV5-1 and TRBJ1-6 for the parts outside the CDR3, the full variable domain is KAGVTQTPRYLIKTRGQQVTLSCSPISGHRSVSWYQQTPGQGLQFLFEYFSETQRNKGNFPGRFSGRQFSNSRSEMNVSTLELGDSALYLCASSLNSESWDNSPLHFGNGTRLTVT.

The rearrangement uses TRBV19 and TRBJ1-1; D remains ambiguous. The germline gives CDR1 LNHDA, CDR2 SQIVND (reference sequence). The CDR3 spans 14 residues. V gave up 3 bases and J gave up 0 bases, with 8 bases separating them. In DNA, the CDR3 is TGTGCCAGTAGTATGCAGACTATGAACACTGAAGCTTTCTTT. Protein sequence: CASSMQTMNTEAFF. Complete variable domain (other parts from reference TRBV19 and TRBJ1-1): DGGITQSPKYLFRKEGQNVTLSCEQNLNHDAMYWYRQDPGQGLRLIYYSQIVNDFQKGDIAEGYSVSREKKESFPLTVTSAQKNPTAFYLCASSMQTMNTEAFFGQGTRLTVV.

The gene calls are TRBV29-1 and TRBJ2-7; D is perhaps TRBD2 (5 bases). Looked up from germline, CDR1 is SQVTM and CDR2 is ANQGSEA. V was trimmed by 1 base and J by 2 bases, leaving 12 bases between them. CDR3 length: 14 residues. The CDR3 region is CSVEVGGSPYEQYF. The CDR3 bases are TGCAGCGTTGAAGTCGGTGGGAGCCCCTACGAGCAGTACTTC.

The CDR3 here is CASSYGQGGNEQFF. CDR3 sequence (DNA): TGCGCCAGCAGTTACGGACAGGGAGGGAATGAGCAGTTCTTC. The chain has TRBV5-1 and TRBJ2-1; a weak D match, TRBD1 (8 bases). Germline lookup yields CDR1 SGHRS and CDR2 YFSETQ. V lost 5 bases and J lost 7, with 16 bases in between. This CDR3 comprises 14 residues.

Concerning this clone itself: Other DNA sequences in the sample encode the same CDR3. The chain combines TRBV7-8 with TRBJ1-1, with a possible D match to TRBD1 (5 bases). The CDR3 sequence is 14 residues long. The V gene's germline CDR1 is SGHVS and CDR2 FQNEAQ. V dropped 1 base and J dropped 1 base, with 7 bases sitting between them. The CDR3 reads CASSLVQGNTEAFF. CDR3 nucleotide sequence: TGTGCCAGCAGCTTAGTTCAGGGGAACACTGAAGCTTTCTTT.

This clone was found once. The chain carries TRBV7-2 and TRBJ1-2, with TRBD1 matching 7 bases. Trimming cost V 5 bases and J 3 bases; bases outside gene matches: 6. The CDR3 covers 14 residues. In germline, CDR1 is SGHTA, CDR2 FQGNSA. The CDR3 nucleotides read TGTGCCAGCAGCCGCCGGGACAGAGACTATGGCTACACCTTC. Its translation: CASSRRDRDYGYTF.

The chain links TRBV9 to TRBJ2-7; possible D gene TRBD2, 5 bases. CDR1 is SGDLS, CDR2 YYNGEE, per germline. The CDR3 totals 13 residues. Trimming shortened V by 3 bases and J by 7 bases, and 14 bases separated the two germline ends. The CDR3 is CASSEDPPGEQYF. The CDR3 nucleotides are TGTGCCAGCAGCGAGGACCCCCCGGGAGAGCAGTACTTC.

The gene calls are TRBV28 and TRBJ2-3; 7 bases map to TRBD2. Germline CDR1 and CDR2: MDHEN and SYDVKM. Trimming took 8 bases from V and 0 from J; bases not matched to a gene: 20. The CDR3 length is 19 residues. CDR3 DNA: TGTGCCAGCCGTGGGCTAGCGGCGCTACCCAGTTCTAGCACAGATACGCAGTATTTT. Translation gives CASRGLAALPSSSTDTQYF.

The chain couples TRBV27 to TRBJ2-7; TRBD2 might be the D (5 bases). CDR1 is MNHEY, CDR2 SMNVEV, per germline (reference sequence). The CDR3 has 14 amino acids. Trimming removed 3 bases at V and 5 bases at J, with 14 bases between. CDR3 amino acids: CASSLSAGVNEQYF. The CDR3 nucleotides read TGTGCCAGCAGTTTGTCGGCCGGGGTCAACGAGCAGTACTTC.

V is TRBV23-1 and J is TRBJ1-1, with TRBD1 matching over 7 bases. TRBV23-1 is an ORF, with its function uncertain. The CDR3 consists of 15 residues. J gave up 1 base and V 4 bases, and 6 bases lay outside the gene matches. The CDR3 loop is CASSLGTEKNTEAFF. The DNA of the CDR3 is TGCGCCAGCAGTCTAGGGACAGAGAAGAACACTGAAGCTTTCTTT.

This chain joins TRBV7-2 and TRBJ2-3, with 8 bases aligning to TRBD2. V gave up 5 bases and J gave up 4 bases; unmatched junction bases: 11. The CDR3 is 16 residues long. CDR1 is SGHTA and CDR2 is FQGNSA in the germline V gene. The CDR3, as DNA: TGTGCCAGCAGCCAGGCTCCGGGAGGGGGGCCAGATACGCAGTATTTT. Protein product: CASSQAPGGGPDTQYF. The full variable domain, in which reference TRBV7-2 and TRBJ2-3 provide the parts outside the CDR3, is GAGVSQSPSNKVTEKGKDVELRCDPISGHTALYWYRQSLGQGLEFLIYFQGNSAPDKSGLPSDRFSAERTGGSVSTLTIQRTQQEDSAVYLCASSQAPGGGPDTQYFGPGTRLTVL.

The chain combines TRBV30 with TRBJ2-5; possible D gene TRBD1, 5 bases. Looked up from germline, CDR1 is GTSNPN and CDR2 is SVGIG (reference sequence). V dropped 2 bases and J dropped 5 bases, with 21 bases sitting between them. The CDR3 totals 16 residues. CDR3 in DNA: TGTGCCTGGAGTAATACAGGAACAGCCGAAAGTGAGACCCAGTACTTC. Amino acids: CAWSNTGTAESETQYF.

The CDR3 spells CASSPRTSGSTDTQYF. CDR3 coding DNA: TGTGCCAGCAGCCCGCGGACTAGCGGGAGCACAGATACGCAGTATTTT. The chain uses TRBV7-8 and TRBJ2-3; 11 bases are shared with TRBD2. Germline loops: CDR1 SGHVS, CDR2 FQNEAQ. The junction had 4 bases not matched to a gene; V was cut back by 5 bases and J by 0 bases. This CDR3 is 16 amino acids long. Full variable domain (outside the CDR3, taken from reference TRBV7-8 and TRBJ2-3): GAGVSQSPRYKVAKRGQDVALRCDPISGHVSLFWYQQALGQGPEFLTYFQNEAQLDKSGLPSDRFFAERPEGSVSTLKIQRTQQEDSAVYLCASSPRTSGSTDTQYFGPGTRLTVL.

This sequence joins TRBV29-1 and TRBJ2-7; possible D gene TRBD1, 6 bases. Trimming took off 1 base at V and 5 bases at J, with 18 bases between the two ends. Germline lookup yields CDR1 SQVTM and CDR2 ANQGSEA. This CDR3 region has 15 residues. CDR3 residues: CSVEGGLGARNEQYF. In DNA form, the CDR3 reads TGCAGCGTTGAAGGGGGGTTGGGGGCAAGGAACGAGCAGTACTTC.

This sequence joins TRBV7-2 and TRBJ1-2; D gene ambiguous. Trimming cost V 8 bases and J 4 bases, with 14 bases left between them. The CDR3 sequence is 13 residues long. CDR1 and CDR2 from the germline V gene are SGHTA and FQGNSA. The CDR3 loop is CASSTDRVYGYTF. CDR3 sequence (DNA): TGTGCCAGCTCTACCGACCGAGTCTATGGCTACACCTTC.

On this clone: One end of the junction does not line up with germline, which may come from a read error. The same CDR3 arises from other DNA sequences in this sample as well. CDR3 sequence reads: CASSQDLSRVTALF. The CDR3 region has the DNA TGCGCCAGCAGCCAAGATTTGAGCAGAGTCACGGCGCTCTTT. V usage is TRBV4-3 and J usage is TRBJ1-1; D is undetermined. Germline lookup yields CDR1 LGHNA and CDR2 YSLEER. This CDR3 has 14 residues.

CDR3 DNA sequence: TGTGCCAGCAGCTCTTTTAGCGGGGTATACAATGAGCAGTTCTTC. It yields the protein CASSSFSGVYNEQFF. The chain links TRBV7-3 to TRBJ2-1, with 8 bases matching TRBD2. V was clipped by 4 bases and J by 4 bases; unmatched bases: 6. Germline CDR1 and CDR2: SGHTA and FQGTGA. CDR3 size: 15 residues.

The chain is built from TRBV6-5 and TRBJ2-1; D unresolved. V dropped 9 bases and J dropped 0 bases, with 15 bases sitting between them. The CDR3 covers 15 residues. Per germline, CDR1 MNHEY and CDR2 SVGAGI. The CDR3 DNA reads as TGTGCCAGTCACAGCTTAACGGTCTCCTACAATGAGCAGTTCTTC. It yields the protein CASHSLTVSYNEQFF.

This chain joins TRBV7-2 and TRBJ2-7; possible D gene TRBD1, 6 bases. The CDR3 loop spans 12 amino acids. The V end was cut by 5 bases, the J end by 9 bases, with 14 bases between. The germline gives CDR1 SGHTA, CDR2 FQGNSA. The CDR3 DNA is TGTGCCAGCAGCCCCCAGGGGCCGGGGCAGTACTTC. It yields the protein CASSPQGPGQYF. Supplemented by reference TRBV7-2 and TRBJ2-7, the full variable domain reads GAGVSQSPSNKVTEKGKDVELRCDPISGHTALYWYRQSLGQGLEFLIYFQGNSAPDKSGLPSDRFSAERTGGSVSTLTIQRTQQEDSAVYLCASSPQGPGQYFGPGTRLTVT.

This clone appeared once. The chain employs TRBV6-5 and TRBJ2-2, with D possibly TRBD2 on 5 matching bases. The V end lost 0 bases, the J end lost 5 bases, and 10 bases lay between the germline ends. This CDR3 comprises 15 residues. Germline lookup yields CDR1 MNHEY and CDR2 SVGAGI. The CDR3 DNA is TGTGCCAGCAGTTACTCACTGAGGGTTACCGGGGAGCTGTTTTTT. Translating gives CASSYSLRVTGELFF.

This chain links TRBV5-5 with TRBJ2-7, with D possibly TRBD1 on 5 matching bases. With 2 bases removed from V and 2 bases from J, the gap between germline ends came to 11 bases. This CDR3 comprises 14 residues. Germline V gene lookup returns CDR1 SGHKS and CDR2 YYEKEE (reference sequence). The CDR3: CASSLITGPYEQYF. In DNA form, the CDR3 reads TGTGCCAGCAGCTTAATAACAGGACCCTACGAGCAGTACTTC.